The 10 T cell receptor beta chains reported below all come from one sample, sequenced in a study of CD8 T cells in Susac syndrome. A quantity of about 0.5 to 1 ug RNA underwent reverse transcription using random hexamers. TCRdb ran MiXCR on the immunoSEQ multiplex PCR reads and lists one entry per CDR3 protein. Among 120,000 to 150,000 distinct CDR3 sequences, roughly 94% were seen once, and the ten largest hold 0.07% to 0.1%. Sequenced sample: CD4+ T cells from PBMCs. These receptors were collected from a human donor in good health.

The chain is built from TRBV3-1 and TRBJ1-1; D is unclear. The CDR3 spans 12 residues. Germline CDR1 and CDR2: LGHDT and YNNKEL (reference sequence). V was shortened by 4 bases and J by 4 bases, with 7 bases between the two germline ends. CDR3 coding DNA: TGTGCCAGCAGCCGGTTTAGCACTGAAGCTTTCTTT. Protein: CASSRFSTEAFF.

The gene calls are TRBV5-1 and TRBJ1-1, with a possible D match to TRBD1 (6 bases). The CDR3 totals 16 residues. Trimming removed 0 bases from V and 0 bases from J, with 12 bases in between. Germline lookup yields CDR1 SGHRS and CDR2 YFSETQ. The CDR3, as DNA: TGCGCCAGCAGCTTGGTAACAGGGCCTATGAACACTGAAGCTTTCTTT. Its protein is CASSLVTGPMNTEAFF. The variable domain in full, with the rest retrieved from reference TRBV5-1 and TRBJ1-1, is KAGVTQTPRYLIKTRGQQVTLSCSPISGHRSVSWYQQTPGQGLQFLFEYFSETQRNKGNFPGRFSGRQFSNSRSEMNVSTLELGDSALYLCASSLVTGPMNTEAFFGQGTRLTVV.

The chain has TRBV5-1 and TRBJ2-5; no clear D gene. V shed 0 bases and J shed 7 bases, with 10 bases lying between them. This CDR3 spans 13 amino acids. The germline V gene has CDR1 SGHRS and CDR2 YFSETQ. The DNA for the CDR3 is TGCGCCAGCAGCTTGGAACCGCCTGGGACCCAGTACTTC. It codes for CASSLEPPGTQYF.

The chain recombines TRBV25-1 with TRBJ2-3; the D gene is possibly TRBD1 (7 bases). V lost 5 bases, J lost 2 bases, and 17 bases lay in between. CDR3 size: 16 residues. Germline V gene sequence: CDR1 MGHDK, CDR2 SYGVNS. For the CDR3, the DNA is TGTGCCAGCAGTTCAACGAGGAGGGGGCCCACAGATACGCAGTATTTT. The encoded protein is CASSSTRRGPTDTQYF.

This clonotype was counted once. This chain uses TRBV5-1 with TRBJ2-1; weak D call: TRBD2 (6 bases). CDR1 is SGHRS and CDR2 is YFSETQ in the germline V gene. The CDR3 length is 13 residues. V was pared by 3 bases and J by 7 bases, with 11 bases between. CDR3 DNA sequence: TGCGCCAGCAGCTGGGGGACTGCGAATGAGCAGTTCTTC. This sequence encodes CASSWGTANEQFF.

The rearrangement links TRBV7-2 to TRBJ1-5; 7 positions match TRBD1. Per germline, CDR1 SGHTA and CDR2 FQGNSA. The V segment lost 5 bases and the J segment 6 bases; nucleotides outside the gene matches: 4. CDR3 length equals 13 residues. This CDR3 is CASSPDRVQPQHF. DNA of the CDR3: TGTGCCAGCAGCCCTGACAGGGTTCAGCCCCAGCATTTT.

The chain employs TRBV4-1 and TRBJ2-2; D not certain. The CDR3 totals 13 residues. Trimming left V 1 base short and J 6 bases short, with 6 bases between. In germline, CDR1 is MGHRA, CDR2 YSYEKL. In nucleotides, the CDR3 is TGCGCCAGCAGCCAAGTGAAGGCCGGGGAGCTGTTTTTT. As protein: CASSQVKAGELFF.

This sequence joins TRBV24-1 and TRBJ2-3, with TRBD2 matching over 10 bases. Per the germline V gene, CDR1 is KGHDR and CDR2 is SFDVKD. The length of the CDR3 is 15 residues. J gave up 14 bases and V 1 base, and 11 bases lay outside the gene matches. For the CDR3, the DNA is TGTGCCACCAGTGATTTAGCGGGAGGGGATTCGGAAAGGTATTTT. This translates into CATSDLAGGDSERYF.

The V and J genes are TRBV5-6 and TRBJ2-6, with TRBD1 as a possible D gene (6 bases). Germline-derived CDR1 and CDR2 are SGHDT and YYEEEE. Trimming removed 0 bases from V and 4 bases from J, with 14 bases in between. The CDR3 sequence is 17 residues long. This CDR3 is CASSLAGDTRGANVLTF. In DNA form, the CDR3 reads TGTGCCAGCAGCTTGGCCGGGGACACTAGGGGGGCCAACGTCCTGACTTTC. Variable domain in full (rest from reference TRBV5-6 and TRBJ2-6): DAGVTQSPTHLIKTRGQQVTLRCSPKSGHDTVSWYQQALGQGPQFIFQYYEEEERQRGNFPDRFSGHQFPNYSSELNVNALLLGDSALYLCASSLAGDTRGANVLTFGAGSRLTVL.

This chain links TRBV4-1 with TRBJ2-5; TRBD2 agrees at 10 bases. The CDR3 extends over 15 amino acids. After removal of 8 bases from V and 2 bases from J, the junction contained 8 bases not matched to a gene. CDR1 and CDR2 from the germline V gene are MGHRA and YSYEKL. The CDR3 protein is CASRRTSGEQETQYF. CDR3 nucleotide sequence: TGCGCCAGCCGGAGGACTAGCGGAGAACAAGAGACCCAGTACTTC.